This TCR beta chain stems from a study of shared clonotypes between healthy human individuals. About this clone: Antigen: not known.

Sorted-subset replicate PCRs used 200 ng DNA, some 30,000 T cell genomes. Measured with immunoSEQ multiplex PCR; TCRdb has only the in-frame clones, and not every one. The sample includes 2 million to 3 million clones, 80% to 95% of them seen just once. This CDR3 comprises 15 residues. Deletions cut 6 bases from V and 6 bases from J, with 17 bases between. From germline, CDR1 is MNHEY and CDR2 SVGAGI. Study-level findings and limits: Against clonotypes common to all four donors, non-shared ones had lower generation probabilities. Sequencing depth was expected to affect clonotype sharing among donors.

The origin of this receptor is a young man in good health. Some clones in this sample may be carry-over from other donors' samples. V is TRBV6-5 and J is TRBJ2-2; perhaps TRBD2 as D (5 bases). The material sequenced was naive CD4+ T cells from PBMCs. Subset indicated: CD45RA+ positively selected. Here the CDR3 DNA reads TGTGCCAGCAGGGACCTGAGGGTTGACCCCGGGGAGCTGTTTTTT. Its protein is CASRDLRVDPGELFF.